A single sample is the source of the 15 T cell receptor beta chains below, sequenced in a study of blood T cell repertoires in COVID-19. TCRdb keeps only in-frame clones here, not all; method: immunoSEQ multiplex PCR. The sample has 400,000 to 550,000 clones; nearly 90% are singletons. Sequenced: PBMCs or T cells enriched from blood (not recorded which). The receptor source for this set is a woman under 30 with acute COVID-19.

The gene calls are TRBV28 and TRBJ2-7, with TRBD2 identical over 10 bases. This CDR3 comprises 15 residues. The junction had 13 bases not matched to a gene; V was cut back by 6 bases and J by 8 bases. Germline values: CDR1 MDHEN, CDR2 SYDVKM. CDR3 sequence: CASREEREGLAKQYF. DNA of the CDR3: TGTGCCAGCAGGGAGGAGCGGGAGGGCCTAGCGAAGCAGTACTTC.

The V gene is TRBV7-2, the J gene TRBJ1-3, with D tentatively TRBD1 (6 bases). With 4 bases removed from V and 3 bases from J, the gap between germline ends came to 13 bases. Looked up from germline, CDR1 is SGHTA and CDR2 is FQGNSA. This CDR3 contains 15 residues. CDR3 DNA sequence: TGTGCCAGCAGCTGGGGGGGGGCTCGTGGAAACACCATATATTTT. Its translation: CASSWGGARGNTIYF.

The gene calls are TRBV2 and TRBJ2-7; 14 bases agree with TRBD2. CDR3 size: 19 residues. Germline lookup yields CDR1 SNHLY and CDR2 FYNNEI. V trimming: 6 bases; J trimming: 7 bases; junction bases outside the gene matches: 20. CDR3 region: CASRERLAGGRELLREQYF. The CDR3 region has the DNA TGTGCCAGCAGAGAACGACTAGCGGGAGGGCGAGAACTCCTACGAGAGCAGTACTTC.

The chain has TRBV28 and TRBJ2-1; the D gene is possibly TRBD2 (6 bases). The CDR3 loop spans 16 amino acids. Germline CDR1 is MDHEN and CDR2 is SYDVKM. V lost 7 bases and J lost 6, with 22 bases in between. CDR3 DNA sequence: TGTGCCAGCATACCCGTAAAGATGACTAGGGGCAATGAGCAGTTCTTC. Protein sequence: CASIPVKMTRGNEQFF.

The chain combines TRBV12-3 or TRBV12-4 with TRBJ2-1; no firm D call. The V end was cut by 4 bases, the J end by 4 bases, with 5 bases between. This CDR3 region has 12 residues. CDR3 in amino acids: CASSSRYNEQFF. In DNA form, the CDR3 reads TGTGCCAGCAGTTCCAGATACAATGAGCAGTTCTTC.

This chain connects TRBV7-2 to TRBJ2-7, with D uncertain. The germline CDR1 and CDR2 sequences are SGHTA and FQGNSA. V was cut by 5 bases and J by 3 bases, with 11 bases left in between. CDR3 length: 13 residues. The CDR3, as DNA: TGTGCCAGCAGCGAAACTACAATCTACGAGCAGTACTTC. It is translated as CASSETTIYEQYF.

The chain has TRBV18 and TRBJ1-2; 7 nucleotides align to TRBD1. CDR3 length: 14 amino acids. CDR1 and CDR2 (germline): KGHSH, LQKENI. V was clipped by 3 bases and J by 4 bases; unmatched bases: 5. The CDR3, as DNA: TGTGCCAGCTCACCCAAGGGACAGCTCTATGGCTACACCTTC. Its translation: CASSPKGQLYGYTF.

The V call is TRBV19, the J call TRBJ2-3, with TRBD1 identical over 9 bases. The CDR3 sequence is 14 residues long. Germline trimming cut 5 bases from V and 3 bases from J; bases unmatched to any gene: 3. Germline lookup yields CDR1 LNHDA and CDR2 SQIVND (reference sequence). CDR3 nucleotides: TGTGCCAGTAGTCCGGGACAGGGAACAGATACGCAGTATTTT. This sequence encodes CASSPGQGTDTQYF.

This clone was counted a single time. This chain connects TRBV6-2 or TRBV6-3 to TRBJ1-4; D ambiguous. Germline loops: CDR1 MNHEY, CDR2 SVGEGT. The CDR3 consists of 12 residues. The germline V and J ends were trimmed by 0 bases and 7 bases, with 3 bases remaining between them. DNA of the CDR3: TGTGCCAGCAGTTACTCTCGTGAAAAACTGTTTTTT. It encodes CASSYSREKLFF.

This clone appeared once. The V gene is TRBV5-4, the J gene TRBJ2-1; TRBD2 matches 13 bases. J was trimmed by 0 bases and V by 4 bases; bases with no gene match: 4. Looked up from germline, CDR1 is SGHNT and CDR2 is YYREEE (reference sequence). This CDR3 comprises 17 residues. The CDR3 reads CASSQGLAGSSYNEQFF. CDR3 nucleotide sequence: TGTGCCAGCAGCCAGGGACTAGCGGGGAGCTCCTACAATGAGCAGTTCTTC.

This clone has only one observation. The V gene is TRBV27, the J gene TRBJ2-3, with a possible D match to TRBD1 (6 bases). The CDR3 sequence is 13 residues long. CDR1 is MNHEY and CDR2 is SMNVEV in the germline V gene (reference sequence). V dropped 7 bases and J dropped 5 bases, with 13 bases sitting between them. CDR3 sequence (DNA): TGTGCCAGCACCCATCAACAGGGAGATACGCAGTATTTT. It encodes CASTHQQGDTQYF.

The chain joins TRBV5-6 to TRBJ1-4, with TRBD1 as a possible D gene (5 bases). Germline CDR1 reads SGHDT; CDR2 reads YYEEEE. The CDR3 has 14 residues. Between the trimmed V and J ends, which lost 3 bases and 8 bases, there was a span of 14 bases. CDR3 nucleotide sequence: TGTGCCAGCAGCTACGGGACTGCTCGCGAAAAACTGTTTTTT. Amino acid sequence: CASSYGTAREKLFF.

V and J are TRBV10-3 and TRBJ1-2; TRBD1 is a possible D gene (6 bases). CDR3 length equals 16 residues. The V gene lost 0 bases and the J gene lost 1 base, with 12 bases spanning the gap. Germline lookup yields CDR1 ENHRY and CDR2 SYGVKD. As DNA, the CDR3 is TGTGCCATCAGTGAGTCGTCAGGGGACTATAACTATGGCTACACCTTC. Translating gives CAISESSGDYNYGYTF.

V is TRBV11-2 and J is TRBJ2-1; TRBD2 matches at 9 bases. The germline gives CDR1 SGHAT, CDR2 FQNNGV. V shed 4 bases, J shed 12 bases, and the junction held 13 bases outside the gene matches. The CDR3 runs 15 residues. The CDR3 here is CASSSLAGVRPRQFF. The CDR3 DNA reads as TGTGCCAGCAGCTCCTTAGCGGGAGTTCGGCCACGGCAGTTCTTC.

For the CDR3, the DNA is TGTGCCAGCAGTAAGCCGGGACTAGCGGACTACACCGGGGAGCTGTTTTTT. It translates to CASSKPGLADYTGELFF. The chain couples TRBV27 to TRBJ2-2, with 11 bases that match TRBD2. Germline V gene sequence: CDR1 MNHEY, CDR2 SMNVEV (reference sequence). The CDR3 totals 17 residues. Trimming at V came to 5 bases and at J to 3 bases, leaving 8 bases not matched to a gene.